The 20 T cell receptor beta chains below all came from one sample that was sequenced in a study of patients and donors after allogeneic stem cell transplantation (dated by TCRdb to 2019 to 2021). The method behind the library was RT-PCR. The reads were generated on a NextSeq 550. The raw public reads went through TCRdb reprocessing: fastp at Q25, MiXCR clone calling, in-frame beta chains kept. Each entry is one CDR3 protein sequence, shown with its most common DNA and genes. Within this sample are some 87,000 distinct CDR3 sequences, with around 48% of them counted one time only. Roughly 64% of the sample is in the top ten clones. Input material: blood, either unsorted or a sorted T cell fraction (not recorded which). Receptors originate from a human donor who was either an allogeneic HSCT recipient or a stem cell or donor lymphocyte infusion donor (not recorded which). It is not recorded whose cells these are; they may come from a transplant donor.

The genes are TRBV4-2 and TRBJ1-1; no reliable D call. Germline values: CDR1 LGHNA, CDR2 YNFKEQ. Trimming took off 0 bases at V and 1 base at J, with 6 bases between the two ends. CDR3 length: 14 residues. The CDR3: CASSQDRANTEAFF. The CDR3 nucleotides are TGTGCCAGCAGCCAAGATCGGGCGAACACTGAAGCTTTCTTT.

A few counts support this clonotype. The J gene is TRBJ2-2, the V gene TRBV27; weak D call: TRBD2 (6 bases). Deletions cut 9 bases from V and 4 bases from J, with 12 bases between. There are 13 residues in the CDR3. CDR1 is MNHEY and CDR2 is SMNVEV in the germline V gene (reference sequence). This chain's CDR3 is CASSGLITGELFF. CDR3 nucleotide sequence: TGTGCCAGTAGCGGACTTATCACCGGGGAGCTGTTTTTT.

The chain couples TRBV7-9 to TRBJ1-6; 10 positions match TRBD1. This CDR3 has 15 residues. The V and J ends lost 5 bases and 10 bases, in that order; junction bases with no gene match: 8. CDR1 and CDR2 (germline): SEHNR, FQNEAQ (reference sequence). Written as DNA, the CDR3 is TGTGCCAGCAGCCGCCGGGACAGGGGAAAATCACCCCTCCACTTT. This gives the protein CASSRRDRGKSPLHF.

This clonotype was seen a few times. This sequence joins TRBV7-9 and TRBJ2-7; TRBD1 agrees at 10 bases. The junction had 9 bases not matched to a gene; V was cut back by 5 bases and J by 5 bases. Germline V lookup: CDR1 SEHNR, CDR2 FQNEAQ (reference sequence). The CDR3 spans 15 residues. CDR3 bases: TGTGCCAGCAGCCCCCGGGACAGGGGTATGAACGAGCAGTACTTC. Its protein product is CASSPRDRGMNEQYF. Combining the CDR3 with reference TRBV7-9 and TRBJ2-7 gives the whole variable domain DTGVSQNPRHKITKRGQNVTFRCDPISEHNRLYWYRQTLGQGPEFLTYFQNEAQLEKSRLLSDRFSAERPKGSFSTLEIQRTEQGDSAMYLCASSPRDRGMNEQYFGPGTRLTVT.

The rearrangement joins TRBV20-1 to TRBJ1-2, with 8 bases that match TRBD1. J was trimmed by 4 bases and V by 7 bases; bases with no gene match: 2. The germline V gene encodes CDR1 DFQATT and CDR2 SNEGSKA (reference sequence). The CDR3 runs 11 residues. CDR3 coding DNA: TGCAGTGTCGGGACAGGCTATGGCTACACCTTC. This sequence encodes CSVGTGYGYTF.

This chain uses TRBV4-3 with TRBJ2-3, with D perhaps matching TRBD1 (5 bases). Per germline, CDR1 LGHNA and CDR2 YSLEER. The V gene lost 3 bases and the J gene lost 4 bases, with 8 bases spanning the gap. The length of the CDR3 is 13 residues. The CDR3 nucleotides are TGCGCCAGCAGCCAGGGGCTCCCAGATACGCAGTATTTT. Translated: CASSQGLPDTQYF.

The V and J genes are TRBV25-1 and TRBJ2-7, with D hard to call. This CDR3 spans 13 amino acids. The V end was cut by 0 bases, the J end by 6 bases, with 9 bases between. CDR1 MGHDK and CDR2 SYGVNS come from the germline V gene. CDR3 nucleotides: TGTGCCAGCAGTGAATATGAAGAGACCGAGCAGTACTTC. Translated: CASSEYEETEQYF.

This rearrangement joins TRBV10-3 to TRBJ1-6, with 9 bases lining up with TRBD1. Unmatched junction bases numbered 15, after V lost 6 bases and J lost 9 bases. Germline lookup yields CDR1 ENHRY and CDR2 SYGVKD. The CDR3 has 17 amino acids. The CDR3 sequence: CAISTSNGGQGGSPLHF. For the CDR3, the DNA is TGTGCCATCAGCACTTCGAACGGGGGACAGGGAGGTTCACCCCTCCACTTT.

This chain connects TRBV28 to TRBJ1-5, with unresolved D. The CDR3 is 15 amino acids. Trimming removed 4 bases from V and 4 bases from J, with 14 bases in between. Germline CDR1 MDHEN, CDR2 SYDVKM. DNA for the CDR3: TGTGCCAGCAGTTCTGGGTCCGTCAGTAATCAGCCCCAGCATTTT. This codes for CASSSGSVSNQPQHF.

This sequence joins TRBV28 and TRBJ1-3; D is unclear. Germline CDR1 and CDR2: MDHEN and SYDVKM. V was pared by 5 bases and J by 0 bases, with 5 bases between. This CDR3 contains 13 residues. CDR3 nucleotides: TGTGCCAGCAGTAAGAGCTCTGGAAACACCATATATTTT. It translates to CASSKSSGNTIYF.

The CDR3 spells CASSLNLQGGYTDTQYF. The CDR3, as DNA: TGTGCCAGCAGCTTAAATTTGCAGGGGGGATACACAGATACGCAGTATTTT. This chain uses TRBV7-3 with TRBJ2-3; perhaps TRBD1 as D (7 bases). Germline V gene lookup returns CDR1 SGHTA and CDR2 FQGTGA. V was cut by 1 base and J by 2 bases, with 16 bases left in between. CDR3 size: 17 residues.

This clonotype was seen more than once but under ten times. This chain joins TRBV12-3 or TRBV12-4 and TRBJ1-5; no firm D call. Trimming cost V 5 bases and J 7 bases, with 15 bases left between them. The CDR3 is made up of 14 amino acids. The CDR3 reads CASSLDKTMQPQHF. CDR3 DNA: TGTGCCAGCAGTCTAGACAAGACGATGCAGCCCCAGCATTTT.

This clonotype was seen a few times. J is TRBJ1-6 and V is TRBV12-3 or TRBV12-4, with D maybe TRBD1 (5 bases). The CDR3 spans 17 residues. The germline V and J ends were trimmed by 3 bases and 0 bases, with 12 bases remaining between them. CDR3 protein: CASSFLAGSSYNSPLHF. The DNA of the CDR3 is TGTGCCAGCAGTTTTCTGGCAGGGAGCTCCTATAATTCACCCCTCCACTTT.

V gene TRBV15 combines with J gene TRBJ1-4; D remains ambiguous. The CDR3 sequence is 13 residues long. Per germline, CDR1 LNHNV and CDR2 YYDKDF (reference sequence). Trimming pared 2 bases from V and 5 bases from J, leaving 6 bases between. CDR3: CATSRTGNEKLFF. The CDR3 DNA reads as TGTGCCACCAGCAGAACTGGGAATGAAAAACTGTTTTTT. Variable domain in full (rest from reference TRBV15 and TRBJ1-4): DAMVIQNPRYQVTQFGKPVTLSCSQTLNHNVMYWYQQKSSQAPKLLFHYYDKDFNNEADTPDNFQSRRPNTSFCFLDIRSPGLGDTAMYLCATSRTGNEKLFFGSGTQLSVL.

The chain employs TRBV3-1 and TRBJ2-3; D is undetermined. The CDR3 sequence is 14 residues long. V was pared by 4 bases and J by 5 bases, with 13 bases between. From germline, CDR1 is LGHDT and CDR2 YNNKEL (reference sequence). CDR3 sequence reads: CASSPNSVEDTQYF. CDR3 nucleotides: TGTGCCAGCAGCCCGAATAGTGTAGAAGATACGCAGTATTTT.

The sample holds a few counts of this clonotype. The rearrangement joins TRBV5-1 to TRBJ1-5, with 10 bases lining up with TRBD1. The germline V gene encodes CDR1 SGHRS and CDR2 YFSETQ. The V and J ends lost 0 bases and 8 bases, in that order; junction bases with no gene match: 8. The CDR3 has 16 amino acids. CDR3 region: CASSLGAGQGVEPQHF. DNA for the CDR3: TGCGCCAGCAGCTTGGGAGCCGGACAGGGGGTCGAGCCCCAGCATTTT.

The chain links TRBV7-9 to TRBJ2-1, with D tentatively TRBD1 (6 bases). CDR3 length: 12 amino acids. V lost 8 bases and J lost 11, with 16 bases in between. CDR1 is SEHNR, CDR2 FQNEAQ, per germline (reference sequence). The CDR3 DNA reads as TGTGCCAGCCAATCTCTCGGACAGAAGCAGTTCTTC. Residues: CASQSLGQKQFF.

The chain combines TRBV28 with TRBJ1-1, with 8 bases aligning to TRBD1. Germline V gene sequence: CDR1 MDHEN, CDR2 SYDVKM. This CDR3 spans 15 amino acids. Trimming at V came to 5 bases and at J to 1 base, leaving 6 bases not matched to a gene. CDR3 sequence (DNA): TGTGCCAGCAGTCGAAGGACAGGGCAGAACACTGAAGCTTTCTTT. Protein: CASSRRTGQNTEAFF.

The chain recombines TRBV7-3 with TRBJ1-1; no clear D. V lost 1 base and J 3 bases, leaving 6 bases between the germline ends. The CDR3 consists of 13 residues. Germline V CDR1 and CDR2: SGHTA, FQGTGA. CDR3: CASSLIADTEAFF. The DNA of the CDR3 is TGTGCCAGCAGCTTAATTGCGGACACTGAAGCTTTCTTT. The full variable domain, in which reference TRBV7-3 and TRBJ1-1 provide the parts outside the CDR3, is GAGVSQTPSNKVTEKGKYVELRCDPISGHTALYWYRQSLGQGPEFLIYFQGTGAADDSGLPNDRFFAVRPEGSVSTLKIQRTERGDSAVYLCASSLIADTEAFFGQGTRLTVV.

The chain recombines TRBV4-1 with TRBJ1-1, with a tentative D call TRBD1 (5 bases). V lost 1 base and J lost 1, with 10 bases in between. The CDR3 has 15 amino acids. Germline assignment: CDR1 MGHRA and CDR2 YSYEKL. The CDR3 sequence: CASSQGPQGNTEAFF. The DNA of the CDR3 is TGCGCCAGCAGCCAAGGGCCCCAGGGGAACACTGAAGCTTTCTTT.